The clone carrying this TCR beta chain was seen ten or more times. Its antigen is unidentified. From 400 to 450 ng of RNA, a library with molecular barcoded alpha/delta and beta/gamma adaptors was made. TCRdb reprocessed the reads via MiXCR and lists one record per CDR3 protein. The data contain over 45,000 distinct CDR3 sequences, 20% to 25% of them singletons. The CDR3 runs 17 residues. The J segment lost 5 bases and the V segment lost 6 bases, leaving 11 bases of the junction unmatched. The germline V gene encodes CDR1 MNHNY and CDR2 SVGAGI (reference sequence). This sample is drawn from a study of read filtering for tumor transcriptome and immune sequencing. Study observations and caveats: RNA-seq captured clonotypes less deeply and reliably than IR-seq.

Source material: a population of CD138-negative cells sorted from bone marrow. The chain carries TRBV6-6 and TRBJ2-5, with 14 bases fitting TRBD2. The source of this sequence is a donor at least 40 years old with multiple myeloma. CDR3 protein: CASSLGLAGGSGETQYF. The DNA of the CDR3 is TGTGCCAGCAGCCTCGGACTAGCGGGAGGTTCAGGGGAGACCCAGTACTTC.